A single sample is the source of the 23 T cell receptor beta chains below, sequenced in a study of early T cells in non-severe SARS-CoV-2 infection. In TCRdb, the 5' RACE reads were re-called with MiXCR into one record per CDR3 protein. Counted here are roughly 81,000 distinct CDR3 sequences, approximately 6% occurring once; the ten biggest clones make up roughly 8.4%. Sequenced: whole blood. These receptors all stem from an adult who was a healthcare worker with PCR-confirmed SARS-CoV-2 infection or an uninfected control (not recorded which).

The chain recombines TRBV6-6 with TRBJ2-7, with D maybe TRBD2 (6 bases). Germline CDR1 reads MNHNY; CDR2 reads SVGAGI (reference sequence). The V gene lost 10 bases and the J gene lost 6 bases, with 19 bases spanning the gap. The CDR3 contains 13 residues. The CDR3 spells CATKPGVLSEQYF. CDR3 DNA sequence: TGTGCCACCAAACCGGGGGTTTTGAGCGAGCAGTACTTC.

This clonotype occurred a few times. This sequence joins TRBV20-1 and TRBJ2-1; D is perhaps TRBD1 (6 bases). Trimming stripped 6 bases from V and 2 bases from J, with 17 bases between. Germline assignment: CDR1 DFQATT and CDR2 SNEGSKA (reference sequence). This CDR3 region has 15 residues. The DNA of the CDR3 is TGCAGTGCAACATTAGACAGGCGCGCCTACAATGAGCAGTTCTTC. Protein product: CSATLDRRAYNEQFF.

This clonotype was counted at least ten times. As DNA, the CDR3 is TGCGCCAGCAGCCCAAGACAGGGGGGAGCAGCCGGGGAGCTGTTTTTT. It yields the protein CASSPRQGGAAGELFF. The chain combines TRBV5-1 with TRBJ2-2; 9 nucleotides match TRBD1. The ends lost 4 bases at V and 6 bases at J; junction bases unmatched: 10. CDR1 SGHRS and CDR2 YFSETQ come from the germline V gene. The CDR3 is made up of 16 amino acids. The whole variable domain, filled in from reference TRBV5-1 and TRBJ2-2, reads KAGVTQTPRYLIKTRGQQVTLSCSPISGHRSVSWYQQTPGQGLQFLFEYFSETQRNKGNFPGRFSGRQFSNSRSEMNVSTLELGDSALYLCASSPRQGGAAGELFFGEGSRLTVL.

This clonotype was found many times. V gene TRBV4-2 combines with J gene TRBJ1-4; the match to TRBD1 covers 9 bases. The CDR3 totals 16 residues. V lost 0 bases and J lost 7; bases outside the gene matches: 6. Germline V gives CDR1 LGHNA, CDR2 YNFKEQ. This CDR3 reads CASSQDAGTGFEKLFF. The CDR3 DNA reads as TGTGCCAGCAGCCAAGATGCCGGGACAGGGTTTGAAAAACTGTTTTTT.

This clonotype appeared many times. The rearrangement joins TRBV7-2 to TRBJ2-2, with no clear D. The CDR3 has 16 amino acids. The V end lost 1 base, the J end lost 6 bases, and 15 bases lay between the germline ends. Per germline, CDR1 SGHTA and CDR2 FQGNSA. This chain's CDR3 is CASSLDGLNVAGELFF. The CDR3 DNA follows: TGTGCCAGCAGCTTAGACGGGCTTAATGTGGCCGGGGAGCTGTTTTTT.

The rearrangement links TRBV7-9 to TRBJ1-6, with D tentatively TRBD1 (5 bases). The V end was cut by 2 bases, the J end by 13 bases, with 18 bases between. The germline CDR1 and CDR2 sequences are SEHNR and FQNEAQ (reference sequence). The CDR3 sequence is 15 residues long. The CDR3, as DNA: TGTGCCAGCAGCTTAACCGGCGTGGGGGGGTCGCCCCTCCACTTT. This translates into CASSLTGVGGSPLHF.

In this sample, this clonotype turned up a few times. J is TRBJ1-2 and V is TRBV20-1; the match to TRBD1 covers 7 bases. The CDR3 has 15 residues. Germline CDR1 reads DFQATT; CDR2 reads SNEGSKA (reference sequence). The V gene end was trimmed by 0 bases and the J gene end by 4 bases; junction bases not matched to a gene: 8. CDR3: CSARDFSGGPYGYTF. The CDR3 DNA sequence: TGCAGTGCTAGAGATTTCTCAGGGGGTCCCTATGGCTACACCTTC.

This clonotype showed up many times. V is TRBV3-1 and J is TRBJ2-5, with TRBD2 as a possible D gene (5 bases). V gave up 5 bases and J gave up 2 bases, with 15 bases separating them. Germline assignment: CDR1 LGHDT and CDR2 YNNKEL (reference sequence). The CDR3 totals 15 residues. The DNA for the CDR3 is TGTGCCAGCAGCTCCCCTTGGCGAGGGCAAGAGACCCAGTACTTC. Amino acids: CASSSPWRGQETQYF.

Worth noting for this clonotype: A much bigger clone sits one base away, suggesting this may be a read error. This chain connects TRBV7-2 to TRBJ1-2; possible D gene TRBD1, 6 bases. The CDR3 is 15 residues long. The germline gives CDR1 SGHTA, CDR2 FQGNSA. The CDR3 nucleotides are TGTGCCAGCAGCTCTGTCGGAATAAACAGCAGGGGCTACTCCTTC. Translation gives CASSSVGINSRGYSF.

This clonotype came up many times. J is TRBJ2-7 and V is TRBV7-2; 15 positions agree with TRBD2. Germline values: CDR1 SGHTA, CDR2 FQGNSA. The length of the CDR3 is 17 residues. With V trimmed by 5 bases and J by 9 bases, 14 bases remained unmatched. CDR3 DNA: TGTGCCAGCAGCCTCCGTGTCCCGGGACTAGCGGGAGGACGGCAGTACTTC. This encodes CASSLRVPGLAGGRQYF. Combining the CDR3 with reference TRBV7-2 and TRBJ2-7 gives the whole variable domain GAGVSQSPSNKVTEKGKDVELRCDPISGHTALYWYRQSLGQGLEFLIYFQGNSAPDKSGLPSDRFSAERTGGSVSTLTIQRTQQEDSAVYLCASSLRVPGLAGGRQYFGPGTRLTVT.

The rearrangement uses TRBV20-1 and TRBJ2-3; TRBD1 is a possible D gene (5 bases). Trimming took 6 bases from V and 8 from J, leaving 18 bases between them. The CDR3 extends over 13 amino acids. The germline gives CDR1 DFQATT, CDR2 SNEGSKA (reference sequence). CDR3 loop: CSATPDTLLTQYF. As DNA, the CDR3 is TGCAGTGCAACCCCGGACACCCTTCTTACGCAGTATTTT.

The rearrangement joins TRBV2 to TRBJ1-1, with TRBD1 identical over 7 bases. CDR1 is SNHLY and CDR2 is FYNNEI in the germline V gene. With V trimmed by 6 bases and J by 1 base, 2 bases remained unmatched. The CDR3 covers 13 residues. The CDR3 here is CASRQGTNTEAFF. The CDR3 coding sequence is TGTGCCAGCAGACAGGGGACGAACACTGAAGCTTTCTTT. Full variable domain (remainder filled in from reference TRBV2 and TRBJ1-1): EPEVTQTPSHQVTQMGQEVILRCVPISNHLYFYWYRQILGQKVEFLVSFYNNEISEKSEIFDDQFSVERPDGSNFTLKIRSTKLEDSAMYFCASRQGTNTEAFFGQGTRLTVV.

The V and J genes are TRBV5-1 and TRBJ1-5; weak D call: TRBD1 (5 bases). Germline V gives CDR1 SGHRS, CDR2 YFSETQ. V dropped 4 bases and J dropped 4 bases, with 18 bases sitting between them. The CDR3 consists of 16 residues. CDR3 region: CASSPLGLEGNQPQHF. The CDR3 DNA is TGCGCCAGCAGCCCTTTAGGCCTCGAGGGGAATCAGCCCCAGCATTTT. Looking up the rest from reference TRBV5-1 and TRBJ1-5 gives the full variable domain: KAGVTQTPRYLIKTRGQQVTLSCSPISGHRSVSWYQQTPGQGLQFLFEYFSETQRNKGNFPGRFSGRQFSNSRSEMNVSTLELGDSALYLCASSPLGLEGNQPQHFGDGTRLSIL.

This clonotype was observed at least ten times. The rearrangement joins TRBV7-9 to TRBJ1-1; 7 bases align to TRBD1. The ends lost 5 bases at V and 3 bases at J; junction bases unmatched: 9. The V gene's germline CDR1 is SEHNR and CDR2 FQNEAQ (reference sequence). The CDR3 runs 15 residues. CDR3 sequence reads: CASSPTGVADTEAFF. The CDR3 region has the DNA TGTGCCAGCAGCCCTACAGGGGTAGCGGACACTGAAGCTTTCTTT.

This clonotype showed up many times. The chain recombines TRBV2 with TRBJ1-1; D call uncertain. V lost 3 bases and J lost 0, with 14 bases in between. Germline CDR1 SNHLY, CDR2 FYNNEI. The CDR3 runs to 16 residues. CDR3 loop: CASSEAGPAVNTEAFF. CDR3 DNA sequence: TGTGCCAGCAGTGAGGCTGGTCCGGCCGTGAACACTGAAGCTTTCTTT. The full variable domain, completed using reference TRBV2 and TRBJ1-1, is EPEVTQTPSHQVTQMGQEVILRCVPISNHLYFYWYRQILGQKVEFLVSFYNNEISEKSEIFDDQFSVERPDGSNFTLKIRSTKLEDSAMYFCASSEAGPAVNTEAFFGQGTRLTVV.

This clonotype was counted only a few times. J is TRBJ2-4 and V is TRBV27; D is unclear. CDR3 size: 14 residues. CDR1 and CDR2 (germline): MNHEY, SMNVEV (reference sequence). V was pared by 3 bases and J by 1 base, with 7 bases between. As DNA, the CDR3 is TGTGCCAGCAGTTTTTTGGGGGCCAAAAACATTCAGTACTTC. Protein: CASSFLGAKNIQYF.

The sample holds many counts of this clonotype. The chain employs TRBV6-6 and TRBJ2-1; TRBD1 agrees at 9 bases. The length of the CDR3 is 13 residues. The ends lost 6 bases at V and 7 bases at J; junction bases unmatched: 4. In germline, CDR1 is MNHNY, CDR2 SVGAGI (reference sequence). The CDR3 region has the DNA TGTGCCAGCAGACAGGGGGCTGAGAATGAGCAGTTCTTC. It translates to CASRQGAENEQFF.

The CDR3 DNA reads as TGTGCCTATTCTCTGGCAGGGCCTGGAAACACCATATATTTT. Its translation is CAYSLAGPGNTIYF. This chain uses TRBV6-1 with TRBJ1-3; D may be TRBD1 (5 bases). The CDR3 runs to 14 residues. The V end was cut by 11 bases, the J end by 2 bases, with 16 bases between. The germline CDR1 and CDR2 sequences are MNHNS and SASEGT.

This clonotype was seen many times. The chain joins TRBV7-9 to TRBJ2-5; D is ambiguous. The CDR3 length is 14 residues. Germline V gene data show CDR1 as SEHNR and CDR2 as FQNEAQ (reference sequence). V lost 3 bases and J 2 bases, leaving 10 bases between the germline ends. The CDR3 nucleotides are TGTGCCAGCAGCTTCCGAGACACACAAGAGACCCAGTACTTC. This sequence encodes CASSFRDTQETQYF.

This clonotype was observed at least ten times. The chain joins TRBV25-1 to TRBJ1-2, with D possibly TRBD1 on 6 matching bases. Trimming took off 5 bases at V and 3 bases at J, with 16 bases between the two ends. Germline V gives CDR1 MGHDK, CDR2 SYGVNS. The CDR3 totals 15 residues. DNA of the CDR3: TGTGCCAGCAGTTTCCCCGGGGGGGGCGACTATGGCTACACCTTC. This translates into CASSFPGGGDYGYTF.

This clonotype was detected ten times or more. The chain is built from TRBV20-1 and TRBJ2-1; D not resolved. In germline, CDR1 is DFQATT, CDR2 SNEGSKA (reference sequence). V was cut by 3 bases and J by 1 base, with 16 bases left in between. The CDR3 has 16 residues. The CDR3 DNA reads TGCAGTGCTAGTAGATTCGGAGCGAGTTCCTACAATGAGCAGTTCTTC. This translates into CSASRFGASSYNEQFF.

The rearrangement uses TRBV20-1 and TRBJ2-7, with D tentatively TRBD2 (5 bases). CDR3 length equals 15 residues. The V end was cut by 6 bases, the J end by 0 bases, with 18 bases between. Per the germline V gene, CDR1 is DFQATT and CDR2 is SNEGSKA (reference sequence). The CDR3, as DNA: TGCAGTGCAGCCGCGTGGACTCAAAGCTCCTACGAGCAGTACTTC. Translated, it gives CSAAAWTQSSYEQYF.

This clonotype was picked up a small number of times. The chain has TRBV5-1 and TRBJ2-6; D is unresolved. V was shortened by 1 base and J by 0 bases, with 11 bases between the two germline ends. The CDR3 consists of 17 residues. CDR1 is SGHRS, CDR2 YFSETQ, per germline. Here the CDR3 reads CASSLTEMFSGANVLTF. CDR3 in DNA: TGCGCCAGCAGCTTGACAGAGATGTTCTCTGGGGCCAACGTCCTGACTTTC. Full variable domain (missing parts from reference TRBV5-1 and TRBJ2-6): KAGVTQTPRYLIKTRGQQVTLSCSPISGHRSVSWYQQTPGQGLQFLFEYFSETQRNKGNFPGRFSGRQFSNSRSEMNVSTLELGDSALYLCASSLTEMFSGANVLTFGAGSRLTVL.